Listed here are 26 T cell receptor beta chains from one sample, sequenced in a study of blood T cells in healthy people across ages. It was with a sample-barcoded 5' primer and a J-beta primer mix that a second PCR of about 6 to 12 cycles was run. In TCRdb, the 5' RACE reads were re-called with MiXCR into one record per CDR3 protein. This table has more than 1.4 million distinct CDR3 sequences, about 43% appearing once. The sequenced sample was blood. The receptor set was obtained from a woman aged 18-35 years in good health.

The chain carries TRBV5-6 and TRBJ2-1; 7 bases agree with TRBD2. The CDR3 contains 15 residues. After removal of 3 bases from V and 5 bases from J, the junction contained 8 bases not matched to a gene. Germline V lookup: CDR1 SGHDT, CDR2 YYEEEE. The CDR3 sequence is CASSSAGTTNNEQFF. The CDR3 DNA sequence: TGTGCCAGCAGCTCCGCCGGGACTACCAACAATGAGCAGTTCTTC.

V is TRBV2 and J is TRBJ2-1, with 8 bases lining up with TRBD2. In germline, CDR1 is SNHLY, CDR2 FYNNEI. Trimming cost V 6 bases and J 9 bases; bases outside gene matches: 10. The CDR3 is made up of 14 amino acids. Here the CDR3 reads CASRKTSVRGEQFF. The DNA of the CDR3 is TGTGCCAGCAGAAAGACTAGCGTCAGGGGTGAGCAGTTCTTC. Using reference TRBV2 and TRBJ2-1 for the parts outside the CDR3, the full variable domain is EPEVTQTPSHQVTQMGQEVILRCVPISNHLYFYWYRQILGQKVEFLVSFYNNEISEKSEIFDDQFSVERPDGSNFTLKIRSTKLEDSAMYFCASRKTSVRGEQFFGPGTRLTVL.

The chain employs TRBV7-2 and TRBJ1-1; no clear D gene. V was clipped by 1 base and J by 0 bases, with 9 bases between them. Germline lookup yields CDR1 SGHTA and CDR2 FQGNSA. This CDR3 contains 15 residues. CDR3 DNA sequence: TGTGCCAGCAGCTTAGTGGGCCAGATGAACACTGAAGCTTTCTTT. It is translated as CASSLVGQMNTEAFF. Complete variable domain (other parts from reference TRBV7-2 and TRBJ1-1): GAGVSQSPSNKVTEKGKDVELRCDPISGHTALYWYRQSLGQGLEFLIYFQGNSAPDKSGLPSDRFSAERTGGSVSTLTIQRTQQEDSAVYLCASSLVGQMNTEAFFGQGTRLTVV.

In its sample, this clonotype was seen a few times. This sequence joins TRBV20-1 and TRBJ2-5; TRBD1 matches 7 bases. Germline V gene data show CDR1 as DFQATT and CDR2 as SNEGSKA (reference sequence). This CDR3 comprises 13 residues. V gave up 3 bases and J gave up 3 bases; unmatched junction bases: 4. CDR3 nucleotides: TGCAGTGCTAGGTCCGACAGGGAAGAGACCCAGTACTTC. This translates into CSARSDREETQYF.

A few counts support this clonotype. The rearrangement joins TRBV12-3 or TRBV12-4 to TRBJ1-5; D is unclear. With 3 bases removed from V and 3 bases from J, the gap between germline ends came to 9 bases. The CDR3 has 14 amino acids. The CDR3 reads CASSFGQINQPQHF. CDR3 nucleotide sequence: TGTGCCAGCAGTTTTGGGCAGATCAATCAGCCCCAGCATTTT.

V gene TRBV27 combines with J gene TRBJ1-2; possible D gene TRBD1, 6 bases. Trimming took 1 base from V and 3 from J, leaving 12 bases between them. Germline CDR1 is MNHEY and CDR2 is SMNVEV (reference sequence). This CDR3 region has 15 residues. The CDR3 DNA reads as TGTGCCAGCAGTTTATACGCGGGACAACACTATGGCTACACCTTC. This gives the protein CASSLYAGQHYGYTF.

About this clonotype itself: A read error may produce the germline difference seen at one junction end. This chain uses TRBV11-2 with TRBJ2-4; 11 bases agree with TRBD2. Germline values: CDR1 SGHAT, CDR2 FQNNGV. This CDR3 spans 19 amino acids. The CDR3 DNA sequence: TGTGTCAGCAGCTTAAAGACTAGCGGGGCAATGGGCAAAAGCAACATTCAGTACTTC. Its translation is CVSSLKTSGAMGKSNIQYF.

The rearrangement joins TRBV3-1 to TRBJ1-1; D perhaps matches TRBD1 (6 bases). The CDR3 runs to 14 residues. V was cut by 1 base and J by 1 base, with 7 bases left in between. CDR1 is LGHDT, CDR2 YNNKEL, per germline (reference sequence). DNA of the CDR3: TGTGCCAGCAGCCAAGTGGGGGCGAACACTGAAGCTTTCTTT. It specifies CASSQVGANTEAFF.

This clonotype was seen only a few times. The chain joins TRBV20-1 to TRBJ1-5, with TRBD1 as a possible D gene (6 bases). Germline CDR1 reads DFQATT; CDR2 reads SNEGSKA (reference sequence). V was pared by 2 bases and J by 5 bases, with 16 bases between. The CDR3 is 15 amino acids. CDR3 nucleotides: TGCAGTGCTAGACCCCCCGGAGGGGGGCATCAGCCCCAGCATTTT. This translates into CSARPPGGGHQPQHF.

This clonotype has a count of ten or more. The chain has TRBV20-1 and TRBJ1-2; tentatively, D is TRBD1 (6 bases). Germline V CDR1 and CDR2: DFQATT, SNEGSKA (reference sequence). V dropped 5 bases and J dropped 4 bases, with 11 bases sitting between them. The CDR3 is made up of 12 amino acids. CDR3 region: CSAPDRIYGYTF. The CDR3, as DNA: TGCAGTGCTCCGGACAGAATCTATGGCTACACCTTC.

The V call is TRBV10-3, the J call TRBJ1-2; 11 bases are shared with TRBD1. J was trimmed by 4 bases and V by 11 bases; bases with no gene match: 6. The germline CDR1 and CDR2 sequences are ENHRY and SYGVKD. The CDR3 spans 13 residues. In DNA, the CDR3 is TGTGCCGGACAGGGGGCGACGTCCTATGGCTACACCTTC. It specifies CAGQGATSYGYTF.

To note about this clonotype: At one end the junction does not follow the germline gene, possibly because of a read error. The chain employs TRBV20-1 and TRBJ1-4, with D uncertain. CDR1 and CDR2 from the germline V gene are DFQATT and SNEGSKA (reference sequence). CDR3 length: 16 residues. CDR3 nucleotides: TGCAGTGCTCACATGGTCCTGGAAGCAACTAATGAAAAGCTGTTTTTT. It is translated as CSAHMVLEATNEKLFF.

This chain connects TRBV25-1 to TRBJ2-1; either TRBD1 or TRBD2 may fit D (5 bases each). The CDR3 extends over 13 amino acids. V dropped 3 bases and J dropped 11 bases, with 14 bases sitting between them. From germline, CDR1 is MGHDK and CDR2 SYGVNS. The CDR3 loop is CASSDGAGTKQFF. The CDR3 DNA sequence: TGTGCCAGCAGTGACGGGGCAGGAACGAAGCAGTTCTTC.

This clonotype was seen more than once but under ten times. V is TRBV9 and J is TRBJ1-2; TRBD1 aligns across 8 bases. In germline, CDR1 is SGDLS, CDR2 YYNGEE. J gave up 4 bases and V 3 bases, and 8 bases lay outside the gene matches. The CDR3 runs 15 residues. In nucleotides, the CDR3 is TGTGCCAGCAGCGCCCCGCAGGGGGCATTCTATGGCTACACCTTC. Protein product: CASSAPQGAFYGYTF.

The gene calls are TRBV4-2 and TRBJ1-5; D might be TRBD1 (6 bases). The V gene's germline CDR1 is LGHNA and CDR2 YNFKEQ. V lost 10 bases and J 5 bases, leaving 15 bases between the germline ends. The CDR3 loop spans 13 amino acids. In DNA form, the CDR3 reads TGTGCCACCCGAGTGAGGGGGGATCAGCCCCAGCATTTT. Translation gives CATRVRGDQPQHF.

V is TRBV20-1 and J is TRBJ2-7; TRBD1 or TRBD2 may be the D gene (5 bases each). Trimming took 3 bases from V and 3 from J, leaving 12 bases between them. This CDR3 contains 13 residues. Per the germline V gene, CDR1 is DFQATT and CDR2 is SNEGSKA (reference sequence). The CDR3: CSARAGSIYEQYF. The CDR3 nucleotides are TGCAGTGCTAGGGCAGGGAGCATCTACGAGCAGTACTTC.

About this clonotype itself: This could be a read error, since a much larger clone is one nucleotide away. J is TRBJ2-1 and V is TRBV7-6, with 8 bases identical to TRBD2. The CDR3 sequence is 14 residues long. Germline values: CDR1 SGHVS, CDR2 FNYEAQ. The CDR3 nucleotides are TGTGCCAGCAGCTTAGGACTAGCGAACAATGAGCGGTTCTTC. Translated, it gives CASSLGLANNERFF.

This clonotype has just a few counts. This chain uses TRBV2 with TRBJ1-6, with 9 bases matching TRBD1. Germline CDR1 is SNHLY and CDR2 is FYNNEI. The CDR3 runs 15 residues. Trimming removed 8 bases from V and 9 bases from J; junction bases left unmatched: 11. CDR3 nucleotide sequence: TGTGCCAGCGGGTCGGGACAGGGAGTGTCTTCACCCCTCCACTTT. This sequence encodes CASGSGQGVSSPLHF.

CDR3 region: CASARTGGNGEQFF. CDR3 nucleotides: TGTGCCAGCGCCCGGACGGGGGGTAATGGTGAGCAGTTCTTC. The chain employs TRBV6-5 and TRBJ2-1; 7 positions agree with TRBD2. The germline CDR1 and CDR2 sequences are MNHEY and SVGAGI. The CDR3 totals 14 residues. The ends lost 8 bases at V and 9 bases at J; junction bases unmatched: 13.

The chain employs TRBV24-1 and TRBJ2-3; a weak D match, TRBD2 (6 bases). The CDR3 has 13 amino acids. Trimming took off 7 bases at V and 2 bases at J, with 9 bases between the two ends. In germline, CDR1 is KGHDR, CDR2 SFDVKD. CDR3 nucleotides: TGTGCCACCAGGGGGGGATACACAGATACGCAGTATTTT. This codes for CATRGGYTDTQYF.

This clonotype was observed a few times. The chain uses TRBV6-1 and TRBJ2-1; 12 bases map to TRBD2. Trimming cost V 6 bases and J 12 bases; bases outside gene matches: 6. The CDR3 is 13 amino acids. Germline assignment: CDR1 MNHNS and CDR2 SASEGT. The DNA of the CDR3 is TGTGCCAGCAGGCCAGGACTAGCGGGGTGGCAGTTCTTC. Amino acid sequence: CASRPGLAGWQFF.

The chain combines TRBV3-1 with TRBJ1-1; D is unresolved. V was shortened by 3 bases and J by 9 bases, with 14 bases between the two germline ends. This CDR3 has 13 amino acids. The germline CDR1 and CDR2 sequences are LGHDT and YNNKEL (reference sequence). CDR3 nucleotides: TGTGCCAGCAGCCAGGCCGATGCAAGGCAAGCTTTCTTT. Encoded protein: CASSQADARQAFF.

This clonotype has more than one count but fewer than ten. The rearrangement uses TRBV29-1 and TRBJ1-3; D perhaps matches TRBD1 (6 bases). Germline-derived CDR1 and CDR2 are SQVTM and ANQGSEA. The CDR3 has 14 residues. V lost 7 bases to trimming and J lost 0 bases, with 13 bases between them. The chain's CDR3 is CSAAQGTSGNTIYF. In DNA, the CDR3 is TGCAGCGCAGCCCAGGGGACCTCTGGAAACACCATATATTTT.

This chain links TRBV7-6 with TRBJ2-7, with D possibly being TRBD2 (6 bases). V lost 5 bases to trimming and J lost 1 base, with 18 bases between them. CDR3 length: 16 amino acids. Germline loops: CDR1 SGHVS, CDR2 FNYEAQ. This CDR3 reads CASSPVSGLGSYEQYF. The CDR3 bases are TGTGCCAGCAGCCCAGTTTCGGGACTGGGATCCTACGAGCAGTACTTC.

J is TRBJ2-5 and V is TRBV25-1, with TRBD2 matching 7 bases. The germline V gene encodes CDR1 MGHDK and CDR2 SYGVNS. V dropped 4 bases and J dropped 11; count of bases not matched to a gene: 16. CDR3 size: 15 residues. As DNA, the CDR3 is TGTGCCAGCAGTGTCGCGGGACTATCGATGCCTGAGCAGTACTTC. It yields the protein CASSVAGLSMPEQYF.

This clonotype showed up just a few times. This chain uses TRBV24-1 with TRBJ2-3, with TRBD2 identical over 11 bases. Germline V gene data show CDR1 as KGHDR and CDR2 as SFDVKD. This CDR3 contains 17 residues. The ends lost 3 bases at V and 6 bases at J; junction bases unmatched: 10. The CDR3 DNA reads as TGTGCCACCAGTGATCGGGGTAGCGGGAGGGCCCCCGATACGCAGTATTTT. Translation gives CATSDRGSGRAPDTQYF.